The clone carrying this T cell receptor (beta chain) appeared many times. Its antigen remains unidentified. The V and J ends lost 6 bases and 4 bases, in that order; junction bases with no gene match: 7. Looked up from germline, CDR1 is MNHEY and CDR2 is SMNVEV (reference sequence). The CDR3 contains 15 residues. This record comes from a study of T-cell memory formation after mild COVID-19. Study-wide points: Contracting CD4+ clones were located mainly in CM and EM, and CD8+ clones in EMRA. Some clones that responded turned up in pre-infection memory, which suggests that cross-reactive memory joined in.

TCRdb re-called the 5' RACE reads through MiXCR, storing one row per CDR3 protein. The sample includes tens of thousands of distinct CDR3 sequences, just under 8% seen only once; the top ten take roughly 27%. The source of this sequence is a man aged 18 to 29 who had mild COVID-19 (a few samples of this study predate the infection). Cell type and time point are not known. The specimen was PBMCs or a T cell subset sorted from them (not recorded which). The chain has TRBV27 and TRBJ1-2, with 11 bases aligning to TRBD1. The DNA for the CDR3 is TGTGCCAGCAGGGAGGACAGGGGGCTAGGCTATGGCTACACCTTC. Its translation: CASREDRGLGYGYTF.